Listed below are T cell receptor beta chains from one sample, sequenced in a study of shared clonotypes between healthy human individuals. TCRdb's table, derived via immunoSEQ multiplex PCR, lists solely in-frame clones and lacks some. This sample carries 1,400,000 or so clones, approximately 98.5% of them seen once, and the ten largest clones take roughly 0.36%. Sequencing was done on a sample of naive CD4+ T cells sorted from blood. These receptors originate from a man aged 30 to 45 in good health. Each CDR3 is given with its conserved first and last residue. The D gene is left open where the match is weak. Some rows mark clone size as missing; the rest say once, few, many or name a class of expanded clone.

>-|-|TRBJ1-5|TRBV4-3
CASSQDLGAAQPQHF
TGCGCCAGCAGCCAAGATTTGGGGGCTGCTCAGCCCCAGCATTTT
>TRBD2|-|TRBJ2-3|TRBV2
CASSEKGLGTDTQYF
TGTGCCAGCAGTGAAAAGGGACTAGGGACAGATACGCAGTATTTT
>-|-|TRBJ1-1|TRBV18
CASSQGQNTEAFF
TGTGCCAGCTCGCAGGGACAGAACACTGAAGCTTTCTTT
>-|-|TRBJ2-1|TRBV5-1
CASSLAVGGEQFF
TGCGCCAGCAGCTTGGCCGTGGGGGGTGAGCAGTTCTTC
>TRBD2|-|TRBJ2-3|TRBV29-1
CSGAGGRADTQYF
TGCAGCGGAGCGGGGGGCCGGGCAGATACGCAGTATTTT
>-|-|TRBJ2-3|TRBV2
CASSEDLADTQYF
TGTGCCAGCAGTGAAGATTTGGCAGATACGCAGTATTTT
>-|-|TRBJ2-7|TRBV10-3
CAISAGRTGAYYEQYF
TGTGCCATCAGTGCGGGTCGAACGGGTGCTTACTACGAGCAGTACTTC
>TRBD1|-|TRBJ2-7|TRBV5-6
CASSQNPDRGREQYF
TGTGCCAGCAGCCAAAATCCGGACAGGGGCCGCGAGCAGTACTTC
>TRBD1|-|TRBJ1-2|TRBV20-1
CSAPKDRDDTF
TGCAGTGCCCCCAAGGACAGGGACGACACCTTC
>-|once|TRBJ1-5|TRBV9
CASSVGPNSNQPQHF
TGTGCCAGCAGCGTAGGTCCGAATAGCAATCAGCCCCAGCATTTT
>TRBD1|-|TRBJ1-5|TRBV2
CASNGQGAPLSNQPQHF
TGTGCCAGCAACGGACAGGGAGCCCCATTAAGCAATCAGCCCCAGCATTTT
>TRBD1|-|TRBJ1-1|TRBV5-4
CASRSDRAKAFF
TGTGCCAGCAGGTCCGACAGGGCTAAAGCTTTCTTT
>TRBD1|-|TRBJ1-1|TRBV6-5
CASSRGTGQNTEAFF
TGTGCCAGCAGTCGCGGGACAGGGCAGAACACTGAAGCTTTCTTT
>-|-|TRBJ1-1|TRBV5-1
CASSLDGGGPTEAFF
TGCGCCAGCAGCTTGGATGGCGGGGGCCCCACTGAAGCTTTCTTT
>-|-|TRBJ1-2|TRBV6-1
CATGTVTLYGYTF
TGTGCCACCGGAACCGTAACGCTATATGGCTACACCTTC
>TRBD2|-|TRBJ2-2|TRBV5-1
CASSRWGGTGELFF
TGCGCCAGCAGCCGATGGGGAGGGACCGGGGAGCTGTTTTTT
>-|-|TRBJ1-1|TRBV5-4
CASSLAEQGYTEAFF
TGTGCCAGCAGCTTGGCCGAACAGGGCTATACTGAAGCTTTCTTT
>TRBD2|-|TRBJ2-1|TRBV25-1
CASSPGLAVNEQFF
TGTGCCAGCAGTCCGGGACTAGCAGTGAATGAGCAGTTCTTC
>-|-|TRBJ1-1|TRBV2
CASSEQRRNTEAFF
TGTGCCAGCAGTGAACAACGAAGGAACACTGAAGCTTTCTTT
>-|once|TRBJ1-1|TRBV18
CASSPPPGNTEAFF
TGTGCCAGCTCACCACCCCCGGGGAACACTGAAGCTTTCTTT
>-|-|TRBJ2-4|TRBV10-1
CASSESGSQNIQYF
TGCGCCAGCAGTGAGTCGGGCTCCCAAAACATTCAGTACTTC
>-|-|TRBJ2-7|TRBV19
CASQARTHEQYF
TGTGCCAGTCAAGCTAGGACCCACGAGCAGTACTTC
>-|-|TRBJ2-3|TRBV5-3
CARSLVGLKADTDTQYF
TGTGCCAGAAGCTTAGTGGGCCTGAAAGCGGACACAGATACGCAGTATTTT
>TRBD2|-|TRBJ2-7|TRBV6-6
CASSHRGGDSYEQYF
TGTGCCAGCAGCCACCGGGGGGGTGACTCCTACGAGCAGTACTTC
>-|-|TRBJ2-3|TRBV28
CASSLRTTSSGTDTQYF
TGTGCCAGCAGTTTAAGGACAACTAGTTCTGGCACAGATACGCAGTATTTT
>-|-|TRBJ1-2|TRBV18
CASSPVPGQFGYTF
TGTGCCAGCTCGCCTGTCCCGGGACAATTCGGCTACACCTTC
>TRBD1|-|TRBJ1-4|TRBV27
CASTMTGGGEKLFF
TGTGCCAGCACTATGACAGGGGGTGGTGAAAAACTGTTTTTT
>-|-|TRBJ2-1|TRBV11-3
CASAPSSSYNEQFF
TGTGCCAGCGCCCCTTCCAGCTCCTACAATGAGCAGTTCTTC
>TRBD2|-|TRBJ2-2|TRBV5-1
CASSSVTSGPTGELFF
TGCGCCAGCAGCTCGGTGACTAGCGGGCCAACCGGGGAGCTGTTTTTT
>TRBD1|-|TRBJ2-1|TRBV5-4
CASRGTGRTNEQFF
TGTGCCAGCAGGGGGACAGGGCGGACCAATGAGCAGTTCTTC
>-|-|TRBJ2-5|TRBV11-2
CASSLFSGAMIETQYF
TGTGCCAGCAGCTTGTTTTCAGGTGCCATGATAGAGACCCAGTACTTC
>-|-|TRBJ1-4|TRBV5-1
CASSVQGNEKLFF
TGCGCCAGCAGCGTTCAAGGAAATGAAAAACTGTTTTTT
>-|-|TRBJ2-5|TRBV10-3
CAISVLEGAGETQYF
TGTGCCATCAGCGTACTAGAGGGAGCGGGAGAGACCCAGTACTTC
>-|-|TRBJ1-1|TRBV28
CASSDTEAEAFF
TGTGCCAGCAGTGATACGGAGGCTGAAGCTTTCTTT
>-|-|TRBJ1-2|TRBV5-1
CASSLGYGGNPPGYTF
TGCGCCAGCAGCTTGGGGTACGGGGGAAATCCCCCTGGCTACACCTTC
>-|-|TRBJ2-5|TRBV7-2
CASSRYGSGLREETQYF
TGTGCCAGCAGCCGCTACGGGTCGGGACTCAGAGAAGAGACCCAGTACTTC
>TRBD1|-|TRBJ1-4|TRBV6-6
CASSYRQGNEKLFF
TGTGCCAGCAGTTACCGACAGGGGAATGAAAAACTGTTTTTT